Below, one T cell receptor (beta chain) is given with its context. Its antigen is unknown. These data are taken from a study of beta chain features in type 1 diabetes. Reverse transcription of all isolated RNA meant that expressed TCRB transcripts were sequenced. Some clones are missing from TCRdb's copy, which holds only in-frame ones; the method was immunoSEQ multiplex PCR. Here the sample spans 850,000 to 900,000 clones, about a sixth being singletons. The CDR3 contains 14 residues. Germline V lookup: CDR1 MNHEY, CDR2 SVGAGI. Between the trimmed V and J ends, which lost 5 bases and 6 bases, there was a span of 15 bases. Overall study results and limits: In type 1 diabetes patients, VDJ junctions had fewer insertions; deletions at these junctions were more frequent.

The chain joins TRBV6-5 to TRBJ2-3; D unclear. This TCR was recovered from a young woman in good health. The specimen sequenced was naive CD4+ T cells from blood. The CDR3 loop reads CASSRVYFTDTQYF. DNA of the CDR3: TGTGCCAGCAGTAGGGTTTACTTTACGGATACGCAGTATTTT.